This passage covers 4 T cell receptor beta chains from one sample sequenced in a study of T cell changes during pregnancy in multiple sclerosis. The assay was immunoSEQ multiplex PCR, and TCRdb's table has in-frame clones only and misses some. Here the sample spans tens of thousands of clones, 80% to 90% being singletons. The material sequenced was CD4+ T cells from peripheral blood mononuclear cells, taken after pregnancy. The origin of the receptors is a female donor with multiple sclerosis, enrolled in a pregnancy study.

The rearrangement links TRBV2 to TRBJ2-5; 7 bases agree with TRBD1. Per the germline V gene, CDR1 is SNHLY and CDR2 is FYNNEI. Trimming at V came to 3 bases and at J to 5 bases, leaving 6 bases not matched to a gene. The CDR3 spans 14 residues. CDR3 DNA: TGTGCCAGCAGTGACAGACAGGGACGGGAGACCCAGTACTTC. Translating it yields CASSDRQGRETQYF.

The V and J genes are TRBV19 and TRBJ2-7; 7 bases agree with TRBD1. Germline V CDR1 and CDR2: LNHDA, SQIVND (reference sequence). The CDR3 length is 14 residues. The junction had 10 bases not matched to a gene; V was cut back by 5 bases and J by 6 bases. The CDR3 nucleotides are TGTGCCAGTAGTTCGACAGGGACGTTTAGCGAGCAGTACTTC. Translation: CASSSTGTFSEQYF.

The chain is built from TRBV29-1 and TRBJ2-7; TRBD2 matches at 7 bases. J lost 4 bases, V lost 4 bases, and 10 bases had no gene match. CDR3 length equals 14 residues. In germline, CDR1 is SQVTM, CDR2 ANQGSEA. CDR3 in amino acids: CSVGSRLAQYEQYF. CDR3 sequence (DNA): TGCAGCGTTGGATCTCGACTAGCCCAATACGAGCAGTACTTC.

Here the CDR3 DNA reads TGTGCCAGCAGCCAGGGACAGCTTAACTACGAGCAGTACTTC. This gives the protein CASSQGQLNYEQYF. The V and J genes are TRBV14 and TRBJ2-7; TRBD1 matches 7 bases. The CDR3 extends over 14 amino acids. Germline CDR1 and CDR2: SGHDN and FVKESK. Losses at the gene ends were 3 bases for V and 3 bases for J; bases not matched to a gene: 5.